This T cell receptor (beta chain) is drawn from a study of OX40 agonist ivuxolimab in advanced cancers. The CDR3 has 12 amino acids. Germline V lookup: CDR1 MNHNY, CDR2 SVGAGI (reference sequence). The V gene lost 11 bases and the J gene lost 2 bases, with 12 bases spanning the gap. Measured with immunoSEQ multiplex PCR; TCRdb has only the in-frame clones, and not every one. The sample gives some 73,000 clones, roughly 85% of which show up once; 0.65% to 0.9% is in the top ten. This sample comprised CD4+ or CD8+ T cells sorted from blood, obtained in a trial of the OX40 agonist ivuxolimab. V gene TRBV6-6 combines with J gene TRBJ1-2, with D maybe TRBD1 (6 bases). The sequence was obtained from an adult with an advanced solid tumor such as melanoma, head and neck, liver or kidney cancer. The DNA of the CDR3 is TGTGCCTCACAGGGACAAAACTATGGCTACACCTTC. This encodes CASQGQNYGYTF.